One and the same sample provided the 22 T cell receptor beta chains below, sequenced in a study of shared clonotypes between healthy human individuals. TCRdb's table, derived via immunoSEQ multiplex PCR, lists solely in-frame clones and lacks some. The data hold 2 million to 3 million clones, with 80% to 95% observed a single time. The sequenced sample was naive CD4+ T cells from PBMCs. Specified subset: CD45RA+ positively selected. These receptors originate from a man between 18 and 35 years old in good health. Some clones in this sample may be carry-over from other donors' samples.

The rearrangement links TRBV6-1 to TRBJ1-3, with 7 bases aligning to TRBD1. Per germline, CDR1 MNHNS and CDR2 SASEGT. The CDR3 has 14 amino acids. After removal of 9 bases from V and 0 bases from J, the junction contained 5 bases not matched to a gene. CDR3 nucleotide sequence: TGTGCCAGTGGACAGGACAACTCTGGAAACACCATATATTTT. This codes for CASGQDNSGNTIYF.

This chain links TRBV18 with TRBJ2-3, with 12 bases fitting TRBD2. This CDR3 has 15 amino acids. The V and J ends lost 3 bases and 6 bases, in that order; junction bases with no gene match: 4. Looked up from germline, CDR1 is KGHSH and CDR2 is LQKENI. The CDR3 spells CASSPTSGSVDTQYF. The CDR3 DNA follows: TGTGCCAGCTCACCGACTAGCGGGAGTGTGGATACGCAGTATTTT.

V is TRBV28 and J is TRBJ2-2; D uncertain. V was cut by 7 bases and J by 1 base, with 4 bases left in between. The CDR3 spans 12 residues. Germline lookup yields CDR1 MDHEN and CDR2 SYDVKM. The CDR3: CASTWNTGELFF. The CDR3 nucleotides are TGTGCCAGCACCTGGAACACCGGGGAGCTGTTTTTT.

To note about this clone: A read error may account for a junction end that differs from germline. The chain uses TRBV18 and TRBJ2-7; D is perhaps TRBD1 (8 bases). Looked up from germline, CDR1 is KGHSH and CDR2 is LQKENI. The CDR3 is 16 residues long. The CDR3 DNA reads as TGTGCCAGCTCTCCACAGGGGGGGTACCCTACCTACGAGCAGTACTTC. Its protein product is CASSPQGGYPTYEQYF.

The rearrangement uses TRBV11-3 and TRBJ2-3, with 15 nucleotides matching TRBD2. Germline loops: CDR1 SGHNT, CDR2 YENEEA. There are 19 residues in the CDR3. The V segment lost 5 bases and the J segment 0 bases; nucleotides outside the gene matches: 9. DNA of the CDR3: TGTGCCAGCAGCAAGCGATCCGGGACTAGCGGGAGGAGCACAGATACGCAGTATTTT. As protein: CASSKRSGTSGRSTDTQYF.

A few counts support this clone. Other DNA sequences from this sample encode an identical CDR3 as well. The rearrangement links TRBV7-2 to TRBJ2-2; no definite D call. With 1 base removed from V and 1 base from J, the gap between germline ends came to 1 base. This CDR3 is 13 amino acids long. The germline V gene encodes CDR1 SGHTA and CDR2 FQGNSA. In DNA form, the CDR3 reads TGTGCCAGCAGCTTAGAGAACACCGGGGAGCTGTTTTTT. It is translated as CASSLENTGELFF.

The chain recombines TRBV19 with TRBJ2-1, with 7 bases identical to TRBD2. This CDR3 spans 13 amino acids. Trimming cost V 6 bases and J 4 bases; bases outside gene matches: 3. CDR1 and CDR2 (germline): LNHDA, SQIVND (reference sequence). CDR3 in DNA: TGTGCCAGTAGAATGGGAGGGTACAATGAGCAGTTCTTC. Its protein is CASRMGGYNEQFF. Variable domain in full (rest from reference TRBV19 and TRBJ2-1): DGGITQSPKYLFRKEGQNVTLSCEQNLNHDAMYWYRQDPGQGLRLIYYSQIVNDFQKGDIAEGYSVSREKKESFPLTVTSAQKNPTAFYLCASRMGGYNEQFFGPGTRLTVL.

The chain uses TRBV28 and TRBJ2-3, with D uncertain. Per the germline V gene, CDR1 is MDHEN and CDR2 is SYDVKM. This CDR3 comprises 10 residues. The germline V and J ends were trimmed by 10 bases and 6 bases, with 8 bases remaining between them. For the CDR3, the DNA is TGTGCCACCCATTCCGATACGCAGTATTTT. Protein sequence: CATHSDTQYF.

The chain carries TRBV7-2 and TRBJ2-7; the D is unclear. CDR1 is SGHTA, CDR2 FQGNSA, per germline. With 5 bases removed from V and 1 base from J, the gap between germline ends came to 12 bases. The CDR3 is 14 residues long. The CDR3 sequence is CASSVGGFSYEQYF. CDR3 sequence (DNA): TGTGCCAGCAGCGTAGGCGGATTTTCCTACGAGCAGTACTTC. The complete variable domain, with remaining parts taken from reference TRBV7-2 and TRBJ2-7, reads GAGVSQSPSNKVTEKGKDVELRCDPISGHTALYWYRQSLGQGLEFLIYFQGNSAPDKSGLPSDRFSAERTGGSVSTLTIQRTQQEDSAVYLCASSVGGFSYEQYFGPGTRLTVT.

The CDR3 here is CASSFLAGAKNIQYF. The CDR3 DNA is TGTGCCAGCAGTTTTTTGGCGGGAGCCAAAAACATTCAGTACTTC. The rearrangement joins TRBV28 to TRBJ2-4; tentative D call: TRBD2 (5 bases). The CDR3 spans 15 residues. The germline gives CDR1 MDHEN, CDR2 SYDVKM. The V gene lost 3 bases and the J gene lost 0 bases, with 9 bases spanning the gap. Full variable domain (missing parts from reference TRBV28 and TRBJ2-4): DVKVTQSSRYLVKRTGEKVFLECVQDMDHENMFWYRQDPGLGLRLIYFSYDVKMKEKGDIPEGYSVSREKKERFSLILESASTNQTSMYLCASSFLAGAKNIQYFGAGTRLSVL.

The chain couples TRBV6-5 to TRBJ1-1; TRBD1 matches at 9 bases. Trimming at V came to 5 bases and at J to 4 bases, leaving 8 bases not matched to a gene. The CDR3 runs 15 residues. Germline lookup yields CDR1 MNHEY and CDR2 SVGAGI. The CDR3 region is CASSNRGLSITEAFF. CDR3 sequence (DNA): TGTGCCAGCAGTAACAGGGGGCTGAGTATCACTGAAGCTTTCTTT.

This rearrangement joins TRBV27 to TRBJ2-7; 7 bases align to TRBD1. In germline, CDR1 is MNHEY, CDR2 SMNVEV (reference sequence). The CDR3 covers 15 residues. With V trimmed by 4 bases and J by 3 bases, 9 bases remained unmatched. The CDR3 DNA reads as TGTGCCAGCAGTTCATCGACAGGGCCCCACTACGAGCAGTACTTC. Amino acid sequence: CASSSSTGPHYEQYF.

This clone was detected once. The gene calls are TRBV6-5 and TRBJ2-2, with unresolved D. Trimming shortened V by 10 bases and J by 6 bases, and 9 bases separated the two germline ends. The CDR3 runs to 11 residues. CDR1 is MNHEY and CDR2 is SVGAGI in the germline V gene. The CDR3: CATDPSGELFF. In DNA, the CDR3 is TGTGCCACCGATCCCTCCGGGGAGCTGTTTTTT.

This clone was seen only once. The chain combines TRBV10-2 with TRBJ2-1; perhaps TRBD1 as D (5 bases). The V end lost 2 bases, the J end lost 4 bases, and 9 bases lay between the germline ends. The CDR3 runs to 14 residues. CDR1 is WSHSY and CDR2 is SAAADI in the germline V gene. For the CDR3, the DNA is TGCGCCAGCAGTGAGACAGGCCTATACAATGAGCAGTTCTTC. Its translation is CASSETGLYNEQFF.

V and J are TRBV4-1 and TRBJ2-5, with TRBD2 matching 11 bases. V was clipped by 3 bases and J by 3 bases; unmatched bases: 9. Germline values: CDR1 MGHRA, CDR2 YSYEKL. CDR3 size: 17 residues. CDR3 residues: CASSQAPGLAVKETQYF. As DNA, the CDR3 is TGCGCCAGCAGCCAGGCCCCGGGACTAGCGGTGAAAGAGACCCAGTACTTC.

The chain has TRBV5-1 and TRBJ2-1; 9 nucleotides agree with TRBD2. This CDR3 comprises 16 residues. The germline gives CDR1 SGHRS, CDR2 YFSETQ. Unmatched junction bases numbered 9, after V lost 0 bases and J lost 8 bases. The DNA for the CDR3 is TGCGCCAGCAGCTTGGTTCTCGCGGGAGGGCCAGATGAGCAGTTCTTC. Its protein is CASSLVLAGGPDEQFF.

This clone was counted once. This chain connects TRBV6-1 to TRBJ1-2, with TRBD1 identical over 7 bases. The CDR3 contains 16 residues. Per germline, CDR1 MNHNS and CDR2 SASEGT. The J segment lost 4 bases and the V segment lost 0 bases, leaving 8 bases of the junction unmatched. CDR3 sequence reads: CASSEAPTGAFYGYTF. The CDR3 region has the DNA TGTGCCAGCAGTGAAGCCCCCACAGGGGCTTTCTATGGCTACACCTTC.

The chain combines TRBV25-1 with TRBJ2-7, with TRBD1 identical over 7 bases. The CDR3 runs to 15 residues. V gave up 3 bases and J gave up 2 bases; unmatched junction bases: 7. Germline assignment: CDR1 MGHDK and CDR2 SYGVNS. The CDR3 sequence is CASSDDRDLTYEQYF. Here the CDR3 DNA reads TGTGCCAGCAGTGACGACAGGGACCTTACCTACGAGCAGTACTTC.

J is TRBJ1-5 and V is TRBV10-3; D may be TRBD1 (5 bases). V was cut by 2 bases and J by 5 bases, with 10 bases left in between. Germline V lookup: CDR1 ENHRY, CDR2 SYGVKD. This CDR3 contains 14 residues. The CDR3 sequence: CAISEDRLYQPQHF. In DNA, the CDR3 is TGTGCCATCAGTGAGGACAGATTATATCAGCCCCAGCATTTT.

The J gene is TRBJ2-1, the V gene TRBV5-1, with 7 bases fitting TRBD2. CDR1 and CDR2 (germline): SGHRS, YFSETQ. This CDR3 spans 16 amino acids. Unmatched junction bases numbered 12, after V lost 0 bases and J lost 9 bases. This chain's CDR3 is CASSLGPRTSFREQFF. The CDR3 DNA reads as TGCGCCAGCAGCTTGGGTCCGAGGACTAGTTTCCGTGAGCAGTTCTTC.

The chain is built from TRBV14 and TRBJ2-3; D tentatively fits TRBD1 or TRBD2 (5 bases each). Germline CDR1 SGHDN, CDR2 FVKESK. The CDR3 is made up of 14 amino acids. Trimming removed 0 bases at V and 9 bases at J, with 13 bases between. CDR3 sequence: CASSQEPGTRTQYF. The CDR3 nucleotides are TGTGCCAGCAGCCAAGAACCCGGGACCAGAACGCAGTATTTT.

This sequence joins TRBV12-5 and TRBJ2-1; tentatively, D is TRBD1 (5 bases). Germline-derived CDR1 and CDR2 are LGHNT and FRNRAP. This CDR3 comprises 13 residues. V was trimmed by 3 bases and J by 6 bases, leaving 9 bases between them. DNA of the CDR3: TGTGCTAGTGGTTTCCAGGGTGTCAATGAGCAGTTCTTC. Translating gives CASGFQGVNEQFF.